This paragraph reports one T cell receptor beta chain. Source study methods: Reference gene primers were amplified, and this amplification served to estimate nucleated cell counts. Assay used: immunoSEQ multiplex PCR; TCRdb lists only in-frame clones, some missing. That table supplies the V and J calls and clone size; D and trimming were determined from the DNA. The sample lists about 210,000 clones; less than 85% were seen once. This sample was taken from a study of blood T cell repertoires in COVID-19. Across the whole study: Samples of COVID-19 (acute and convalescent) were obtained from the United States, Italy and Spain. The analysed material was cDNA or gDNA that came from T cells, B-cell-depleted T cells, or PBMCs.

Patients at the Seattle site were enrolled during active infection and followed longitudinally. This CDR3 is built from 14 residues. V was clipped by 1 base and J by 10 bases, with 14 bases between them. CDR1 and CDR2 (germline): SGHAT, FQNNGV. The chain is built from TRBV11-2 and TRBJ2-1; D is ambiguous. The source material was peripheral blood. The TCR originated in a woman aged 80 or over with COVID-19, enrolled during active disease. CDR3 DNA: TGTGCCAGCAGCTTAGCGATAGAGAGGAACGAGCAGTTCTTC. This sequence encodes CASSLAIERNEQFF.